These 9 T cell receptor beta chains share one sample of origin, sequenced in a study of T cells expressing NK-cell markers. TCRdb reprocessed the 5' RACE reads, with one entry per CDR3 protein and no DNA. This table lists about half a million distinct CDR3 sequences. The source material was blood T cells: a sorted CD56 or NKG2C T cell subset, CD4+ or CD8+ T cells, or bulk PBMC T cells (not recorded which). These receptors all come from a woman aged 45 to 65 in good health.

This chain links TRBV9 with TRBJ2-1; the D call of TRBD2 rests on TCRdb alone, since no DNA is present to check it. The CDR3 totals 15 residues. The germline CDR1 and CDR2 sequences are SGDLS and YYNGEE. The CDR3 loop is CASSVEAGETNEQFF. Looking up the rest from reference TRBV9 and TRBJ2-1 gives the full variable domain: DSGVTQTPKHLITATGQRVTLRCSPRSGDLSVYWYQQSLDQGLQFLIQYYNGEERAKGNILERFSAQQFPDLHSELNLSSLELGDSALYFCASSVEAGETNEQFFGPGTRLTVL.

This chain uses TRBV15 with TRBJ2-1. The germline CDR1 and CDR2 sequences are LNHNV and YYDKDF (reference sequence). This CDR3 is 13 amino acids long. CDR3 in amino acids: CATSTQPGNEQFF.

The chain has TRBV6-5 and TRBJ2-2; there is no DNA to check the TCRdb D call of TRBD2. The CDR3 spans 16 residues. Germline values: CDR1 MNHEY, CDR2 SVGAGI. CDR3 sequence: CASRKGLAGGTGELFF.

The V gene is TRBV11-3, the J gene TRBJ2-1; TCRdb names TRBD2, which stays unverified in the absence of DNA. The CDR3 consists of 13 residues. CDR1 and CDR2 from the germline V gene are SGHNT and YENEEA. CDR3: CASSSTSINEQFF.

CDR3 loop: CASSSQGHGYTF. The chain links TRBV5-1 to TRBJ1-2; the TCRdb D gene call, TRBD1, has no DNA to confirm it. The CDR3 contains 12 residues. Germline V CDR1 and CDR2: SGHRS, YFSETQ. The variable domain in full, completed from reference TRBV5-1 and TRBJ1-2, reads KAGVTQTPRYLIKTRGQQVTLSCSPISGHRSVSWYQQTPGQGLQFLFEYFSETQRNKGNFPGRFSGRQFSNSRSEMNVSTLELGDSALYLCASSSQGHGYTFGSGTRLTVV.

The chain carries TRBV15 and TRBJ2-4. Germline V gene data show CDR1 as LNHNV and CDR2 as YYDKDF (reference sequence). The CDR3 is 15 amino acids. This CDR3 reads CATRLETHSKNIQYF.

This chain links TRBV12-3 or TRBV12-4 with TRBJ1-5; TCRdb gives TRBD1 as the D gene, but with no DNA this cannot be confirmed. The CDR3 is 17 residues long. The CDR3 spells CASSLATGGSINQPQHF.

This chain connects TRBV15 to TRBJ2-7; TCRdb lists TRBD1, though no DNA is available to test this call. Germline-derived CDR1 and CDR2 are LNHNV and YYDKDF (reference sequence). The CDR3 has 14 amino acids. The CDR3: CATSRAGTDYEQYF.

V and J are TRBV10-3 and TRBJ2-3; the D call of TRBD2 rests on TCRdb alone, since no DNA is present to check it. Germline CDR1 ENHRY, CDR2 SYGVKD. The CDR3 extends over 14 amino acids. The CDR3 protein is CASQQLGPTDTQYF.